A single sample is the source of the 2 T cell receptor beta chains below, sequenced in a study of radiation and T cells in renal cell carcinoma. Time point given: blood 2 weeks post-SBRT. Treatment given: 15 Gy SBRT to primary tumor, nephrectomy 4 weeks later. Sequencing used immunoSEQ multiplex PCR; TCRdb keeps in-frame clones, though not all of them. The repertoire consists of more than 75,000 clones, with approximately 86% occurring once and the leading ten covering 20% to 25%. The sample here was blood, taken from a patient whose treatment included radiotherapy and nephrectomy. The receptors originated from a woman in her forties or fifties with renal cell carcinoma.

The chain employs TRBV6-6 and TRBJ2-7; D is unresolved. The germline V gene encodes CDR1 MNHNY and CDR2 SVGAGI (reference sequence). Trimming cost V 6 bases and J 5 bases, with 11 bases left between them. This CDR3 has 12 amino acids. CDR3 DNA: TGTGCCAGCAGCCAACTTGCGGACGAGCAGTACTTC. This gives the protein CASSQLADEQYF.

On this clone itself: The same CDR3 also results from other DNA sequences found in this sample. This chain links TRBV29-1 with TRBJ2-5, with 13 nucleotides matching TRBD2. There are 13 residues in the CDR3. The junction had 2 bases not matched to a gene; V was cut back by 6 bases and J by 4 bases. Germline lookup yields CDR1 SQVTM and CDR2 ANQGSEA. CDR3 nucleotides: TGCAGCGTCCGGACTAGCGGGGGAGAGACCCAGTACTTC. Translated, it gives CSVRTSGGETQYF.